The next 19 T cell receptor beta chains were all read from a single sample in a study of identical twins. TCRdb reprocessed the 5' RACE reads with MiXCR, giving one entry per CDR3 protein. The sample shows about 920,000 distinct CDR3 sequences, 10% to 15% of them seen only once. These same data were also listed under a study on yellow fever vaccine responses in identical twins.

What was sequenced was PBMCs. These receptors all stem from a woman aged 18-29 years in good health.

This clonotype was seen only a few times. The chain recombines TRBV12-3 or TRBV12-4 with TRBJ2-1, with TRBD1 identical over 9 bases. The CDR3 has 13 residues. V trimming: 7 bases; J trimming: 7 bases; junction bases outside the gene matches: 5. CDR3 DNA: TGTGCCAGCACAAACAGGGGGCTGAATGAGCAGTTCTTC. Translating it yields CASTNRGLNEQFF.

The chain links TRBV2 to TRBJ1-6; no firm D call. The V gene's germline CDR1 is SNHLY and CDR2 FYNNEI. This CDR3 is built from 16 residues. V lost 3 bases, J lost 0 bases, and 9 bases lay in between. CDR3 DNA: TGTGCCAGCAGTGACAGCGCGGACTCCTATAATTCACCCCTCCACTTT. It is translated as CASSDSADSYNSPLHF.

V gene TRBV20-1 combines with J gene TRBJ1-5; TRBD1 matches 7 bases. Looked up from germline, CDR1 is DFQATT and CDR2 is SNEGSKA (reference sequence). The CDR3 consists of 14 residues. The V and J ends lost 7 bases and 0 bases, in that order; junction bases with no gene match: 6. This chain's CDR3 is CSVDQGVSNQPQHF. The DNA for the CDR3 is TGCAGTGTTGACCAGGGGGTTAGCAATCAGCCCCAGCATTTT.

This clonotype was recorded many times. The junction departs from germline at one end; a sequencing error may be responsible. The CDR3 DNA follows: TGCGCCAGCAGTTTGGATGGAGACAACTCTGGAAACACCATATATTTT. Its translation: CASSLDGDNSGNTIYF. This chain connects TRBV5-1 to TRBJ1-3; no reliable D call. Germline loops: CDR1 SGHRS, CDR2 YFSETQ. The CDR3 extends over 16 amino acids.

This clonotype was counted between two and nine times. This chain connects TRBV9 to TRBJ2-2; TRBD2 matches at 7 bases. Germline CDR1 is SGDLS and CDR2 is YYNGEE. V was clipped by 2 bases and J by 3 bases; unmatched bases: 4. CDR3 length: 15 amino acids. The CDR3 here is CASSVGGGDTGELFF. In DNA form, the CDR3 reads TGTGCCAGCAGCGTGGGTGGGGGGGACACCGGGGAGCTGTTTTTT. Using reference TRBV9 and TRBJ2-2 for the parts outside the CDR3, the full variable domain is DSGVTQTPKHLITATGQRVTLRCSPRSGDLSVYWYQQSLDQGLQFLIQYYNGEERAKGNILERFSAQQFPDLHSELNLSSLELGDSALYFCASSVGGGDTGELFFGEGSRLTVL.

The chain is built from TRBV20-1 and TRBJ1-4; TRBD1 matches at 8 bases. With V trimmed by 6 bases and J by 3 bases, 3 bases remained unmatched. This CDR3 has 13 amino acids. Germline V gene sequence: CDR1 DFQATT, CDR2 SNEGSKA (reference sequence). The CDR3 region is CSATGGPNEKLFF. DNA of the CDR3: TGCAGTGCCACAGGGGGGCCTAATGAAAAACTGTTTTTT.

The table lists this clonotype with many counts. This sequence joins TRBV12-3 or TRBV12-4 and TRBJ2-4; tentative D call: TRBD2 (6 bases). The CDR3 length is 16 residues. Trimming shortened V by 6 bases and J by 1 base, and 16 bases separated the two germline ends. As DNA, the CDR3 is TGTGCCAGCAGCCGGGACTTCCCAGGGGCCAAAAACATTCAGTACTTC. Protein: CASSRDFPGAKNIQYF.

In its sample, this clonotype was seen a few times. V usage is TRBV10-3 and J usage is TRBJ2-5, with 8 bases fitting TRBD1. The CDR3 totals 13 residues. After removal of 6 bases from V and 3 bases from J, the junction contained 3 bases not matched to a gene. In germline, CDR1 is ENHRY, CDR2 SYGVKD. CDR3 nucleotide sequence: TGTGCCATCAGCCAGACAGGGGAAGAGACCCAGTACTTC. Amino acid sequence: CAISQTGEETQYF.

The chain links TRBV7-3 to TRBJ2-2; D may be TRBD1 (5 bases). The length of the CDR3 is 15 residues. CDR1 is SGHTA and CDR2 is FQGTGA in the germline V gene. V was cut by 0 bases and J by 3 bases, with 8 bases left in between. In nucleotides, the CDR3 is TGTGCCAGCAGCTTAACAGGGGTGGACACCGGGGAGCTGTTTTTT. Translation gives CASSLTGVDTGELFF.

This clonotype came up many times. The V and J genes are TRBV6-5 and TRBJ1-3; D gene ambiguous. In germline, CDR1 is MNHEY, CDR2 SVGAGI. Between the trimmed V and J ends, which lost 2 bases and 3 bases, there was a span of 8 bases. This CDR3 is 14 amino acids long. This CDR3 is CASSYGGRGNTIYF. The CDR3 DNA sequence: TGTGCCAGCAGTTACGGCGGCCGTGGAAACACCATATATTTT.

The chain combines TRBV7-6 with TRBJ2-5; 12 bases fit TRBD2. Germline CDR1 is SGHVS and CDR2 is FNYEAQ. The CDR3 consists of 16 residues. Unmatched junction bases numbered 2, after V lost 2 bases and J lost 1 base. CDR3 nucleotides: TGTGCCAGCAGCTTAACGGGACTAGCGGGCCAAGAGACCCAGTACTTC. Encoded protein: CASSLTGLAGQETQYF. The whole variable domain, remainder taken from reference TRBV7-6 and TRBJ2-5, is GAGVSQSPRYKVTKRGQDVALRCDPISGHVSLYWYRQALGQGPEFLTYFNYEAQQDKSGLPNDRFSAERPEGSISTLTIQRTEQRDSAMYRCASSLTGLAGQETQYFGPGTRLLVL.

This chain connects TRBV5-1 to TRBJ2-7; D is unresolved. With 0 bases removed from V and 5 bases from J, the gap between germline ends came to 12 bases. CDR1 and CDR2 (germline): SGHRS, YFSETQ. The CDR3 spans 14 residues. Here the CDR3 reads CASSLVSGLDEQYF. The CDR3 coding sequence is TGCGCCAGCAGCTTGGTGTCCGGCTTAGACGAGCAGTACTTC.

The chain recombines TRBV7-9 with TRBJ2-1; 10 bases are shared with TRBD1. The germline gives CDR1 SEHNR, CDR2 FQNEAQ (reference sequence). V lost 6 bases to trimming and J lost 8 bases; unmatched junction nucleotides: 13. This CDR3 comprises 16 residues. Here the CDR3 DNA reads TGTGCCAGCAGTATTGTCGGGACAGGGGTTCGGGATGAGCAGTTCTTC. Protein: CASSIVGTGVRDEQFF.

J is TRBJ1-3 and V is TRBV9; D remains ambiguous. CDR3 size: 12 residues. V was clipped by 6 bases and J by 1 base, with 5 bases between them. From germline, CDR1 is SGDLS and CDR2 YYNGEE. DNA for the CDR3: TGTGCCAGCATAGGTTCTGGAAACACCATATATTTT. Amino acids: CASIGSGNTIYF.

V usage is TRBV11-2 and J usage is TRBJ2-1; possibly TRBD1 or TRBD2 for D (6 bases each). The germline gives CDR1 SGHAT, CDR2 FQNNGV. The length of the CDR3 is 16 residues. V lost 5 bases to trimming and J lost 10 bases, with 24 bases between them. The CDR3 coding sequence is TGTGCCAGCAGCCTCGAGGGGGGCGCAAGGCTCCTAGAGCAGTTCTTC. Translating it yields CASSLEGGARLLEQFF.

This clonotype came up a few times. The chain carries TRBV28 and TRBJ2-4; 9 bases align to TRBD2. V dropped 6 bases and J dropped 1; count of bases not matched to a gene: 7. Germline lookup yields CDR1 MDHEN and CDR2 SYDVKM. The CDR3 sequence is 16 residues long. The CDR3 nucleotides read TGTGCCAGCAGCTCGGGACTAGCTACGGCCAAAAACATTCAGTACTTC. This sequence encodes CASSSGLATAKNIQYF.

The genes are TRBV29-1 and TRBJ2-5; TRBD1 matches at 7 bases. V trimming: 6 bases; J trimming: 2 bases; junction bases outside the gene matches: 9. Germline V CDR1 and CDR2: SQVTM, ANQGSEA. The CDR3 runs 14 residues. In DNA, the CDR3 is TGCAGCGTAACACTTGGGACAGTTCAAGAGACCCAGTACTTC. The encoded protein is CSVTLGTVQETQYF.

The CDR3 sequence: CASSPSTSETYEQYF. The CDR3, as DNA: TGTGCCAGTAGCCCATCGACTAGCGAGACCTACGAGCAGTACTTC. The V call is TRBV19, the J call TRBJ2-7, with 8 bases matching TRBD2. The V gene end was trimmed by 6 bases and the J gene end by 2 bases; junction bases not matched to a gene: 9. The germline CDR1 and CDR2 sequences are LNHDA and SQIVND (reference sequence). The CDR3 is 15 amino acids. Complete variable domain (other parts from reference TRBV19 and TRBJ2-7): DGGITQSPKYLFRKEGQNVTLSCEQNLNHDAMYWYRQDPGQGLRLIYYSQIVNDFQKGDIAEGYSVSREKKESFPLTVTSAQKNPTAFYLCASSPSTSETYEQYFGPGTRLTVT.

The V gene is TRBV24-1, the J gene TRBJ2-6, with D possibly being TRBD1 (5 bases). Germline CDR1 KGHDR, CDR2 SFDVKD. Trimming pared 3 bases from V and 1 base from J, leaving 12 bases between. The CDR3 has 17 residues. The DNA for the CDR3 is TGTGCCACCAGTGATACAAGAACAGGTTCTGGGGCCAACGTCCTGACTTTC. It yields the protein CATSDTRTGSGANVLTF.